One TCR beta chain is described in this entry. Trimming pared 4 bases from V and 7 bases from J, leaving 11 bases between. Germline V gene data show CDR1 as SGHVS and CDR2 as FNYEAQ. This CDR3 has 13 amino acids. Clones were read by immunoSEQ multiplex PCR, and TCRdb kept only the in-frame ones, dropping some. Of 75,000 to 80,000 clones in the sample, approximately 91% were seen once. This sample stems from a study of control samples from healthy donors and cancer patients. Sample: PBMCs. This TCR derives from a woman between 50 and 59 years old with colorectal cancer. The J gene is TRBJ1-5, the V gene TRBV7-6; possibly TRBD1 for D (5 bases). The CDR3 protein is CASSSQGNQPQHF. The CDR3, as DNA: TGTGCCAGCAGCTCCCAGGGAAACCAGCCCCAGCATTTT. Full variable domain (remainder filled in from reference TRBV7-6 and TRBJ1-5): GAGVSQSPRYKVTKRGQDVALRCDPISGHVSLYWYRQALGQGPEFLTYFNYEAQQDKSGLPNDRFSAERPEGSISTLTIQRTEQRDSAMYRCASSSQGNQPQHFGDGTRLSIL.